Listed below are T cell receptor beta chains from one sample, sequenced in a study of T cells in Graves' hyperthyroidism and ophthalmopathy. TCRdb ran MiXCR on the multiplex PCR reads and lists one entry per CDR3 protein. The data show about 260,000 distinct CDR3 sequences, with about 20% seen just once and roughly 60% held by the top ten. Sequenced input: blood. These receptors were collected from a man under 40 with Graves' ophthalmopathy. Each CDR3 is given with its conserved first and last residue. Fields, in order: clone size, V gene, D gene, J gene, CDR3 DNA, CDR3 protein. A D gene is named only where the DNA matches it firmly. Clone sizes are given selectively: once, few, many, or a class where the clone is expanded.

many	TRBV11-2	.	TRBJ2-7	TGTGCCAGCAGCTTAGTACGGGGGGCGATCTCCTACGAGCAGTACTTC	CASSLVRGAISYEQYF
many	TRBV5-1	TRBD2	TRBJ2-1	TGCGCCAGCAGCAGGGGACTAGCGGGAGGGCCCAGGGATGAGCAGTTCTTC	CASSRGLAGGPRDEQFF
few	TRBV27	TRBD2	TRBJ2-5	TGTGCCAGCAGTTCCTCGGGACTAGCGGGAGGTGAGACCCAGTACTTC	CASSSSGLAGGETQYF
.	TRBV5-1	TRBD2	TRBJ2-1	TGCGCCAGCAGCTTGGGGGTAGCGGGTGATGAGCAGTTCTTC	CASSLGVAGDEQFF
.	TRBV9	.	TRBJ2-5	TGTGCCAGCAGCGTAGATCTGGGTGAAGAGACCCAGTACTTC	CASSVDLGEETQYF
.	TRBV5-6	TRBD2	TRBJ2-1	TGTGCCAGCAGCTTGGATCTCGCGACTAGCGAAGAGCAGTTCTTC	CASSLDLATSEEQFF
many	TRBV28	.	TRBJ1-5	TGTGCCAGCAGCCCCATCAGGGGCGGTGGCAATCAGCCCCAGCATTTT	CASSPIRGGGNQPQHF
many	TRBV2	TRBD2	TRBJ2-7	TGTGCCAGCAATCGACTAGCGGAGACCTACGAGCAGTACTTC	CASNRLAETYEQYF
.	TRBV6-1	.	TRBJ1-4	TGTGCCAGCAGTGGAGGGGGTCCCCTTGAAAAACTGTTTTTT	CASSGGGPLEKLFF
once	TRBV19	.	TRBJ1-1	TGTGCCAGTAGTATGAGGGGAATCGTGAACACTGAAGCTTTCTTT	CASSMRGIVNTEAFF
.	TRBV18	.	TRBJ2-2	TGTGCCAGCTCACCACCTCGGACAATGAACACCGGGGAGCTGTTTTTT	CASSPPRTMNTGELFF
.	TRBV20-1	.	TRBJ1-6	TGCAGTGCTAGAGATCAGGGCCTTATTACATATAATTCACCCCTCCACTTT	CSARDQGLITYNSPLHF
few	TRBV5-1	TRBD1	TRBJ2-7	TGCGCCAGCAGCTACGCCGGGACAGTGGACTACGAGCAGTACTTC	CASSYAGTVDYEQYF
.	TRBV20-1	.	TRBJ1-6	TGCAGTGCTAGAGATGCCAGAGGACAGAGGGAAAATTCACCCCTCCACTTT	CSARDARGQRENSPLHF
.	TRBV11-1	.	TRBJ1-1	TGTGCCAGCAGCTTAGCTGGGGCTGACCCACCGGGATCTGAAGCTTTCTTT	CASSLAGADPPGSEAFF
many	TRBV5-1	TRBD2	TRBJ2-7	TGCGCCAGCAGCTTGGAGATTAGCGGGGACGAGCAGTACTTC	CASSLEISGDEQYF
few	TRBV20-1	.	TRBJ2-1	TGCAGTGCTAGAACAAATACAGGGCCGTTCTACAATGAGCAGTTCTTC	CSARTNTGPFYNEQFF
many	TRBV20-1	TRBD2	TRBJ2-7	TGCAGTGCTAGAGATCTCAGCGGGAGCCTCTACGAGCAGTACTTC	CSARDLSGSLYEQYF
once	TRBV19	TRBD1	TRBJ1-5	TGTGCCAGTAGTATAGATCCGGACAGGGGAAGGGGCTTCAATCAGCCCCAGCATTTT	CASSIDPDRGRGFNQPQHF
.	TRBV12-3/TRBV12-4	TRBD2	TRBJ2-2	TGTGCCAGCAGCGTAGCGGGAGGGAGCACCGGGGAGCTGTTTTTT	CASSVAGGSTGELFF
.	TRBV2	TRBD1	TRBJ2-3	TGTGCCAGCAGCTACGGGACAGGGAGGCCCACAGATACGCAGTATTTT	CASSYGTGRPTDTQYF
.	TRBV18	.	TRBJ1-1	TGTGCCAGCTCACCCTCGCTCAGGGAGGCTGAAGCTTTCTTT	CASSPSLREAEAFF
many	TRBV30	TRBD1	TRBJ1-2	TGTGCCTGGAGTCGAATACCGGGACAGGCTAACTATGGCTACACCTTC	CAWSRIPGQANYGYTF
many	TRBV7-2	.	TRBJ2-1	TGTGCCAGCAGCTTTACTAGCCTGGGTGCCAATGAGCAGTTCTTC	CASSFTSLGANEQFF
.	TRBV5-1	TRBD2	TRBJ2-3	TGCGCCAGCAGCCGTAGTAGCGGGACGACAGATACGCAGTATTTT	CASSRSSGTTDTQYF
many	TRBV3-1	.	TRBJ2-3	TGTGCCAGCAGCCAAGATATCACATTAAGCACAGATACGCAGTATTTT	CASSQDITLSTDTQYF